The next 6 T cell receptor beta chains were all read from a single sample in a study of spatial heterogeneity in lung cancer. TCRdb analysed the 5' RACE reads with MiXCR anew, one entry per CDR3 protein. This table holds some 11,000 distinct CDR3 sequences, roughly 6.2% found once. Noted time point: sample taken at primary tumor resection. Unsorted tumor, nontumor lung tissue or cryopreserved PBMC supplied the whole RNA. The sequencing used normal lung tissue next to the tumor, collected at surgery. All receptors derive from a male donor with early-stage non-small cell lung cancer.

This clonotype has a handful of counts. In a library made to pick up alpha chains, this beta chain is a stray read with a size that means little. The chain combines TRBV6-5 with TRBJ2-6; no firm D call. Trimming pared 0 bases from V and 0 bases from J, leaving 18 bases between. The CDR3 length is 20 residues. Germline V lookup: CDR1 MNHEY, CDR2 SVGAGI. The DNA of the CDR3 is TGTGCCAGCAGTTACTCGATAGGGCCCGGAGCAAGCTCTGGGGCCAACGTCCTGACTTTC. Translating gives CASSYSIGPGASSGANVLTF.

This clonotype was observed at least ten times. Since the library was made to target alpha chains, this beta chain is a stray read and its abundance is not meaningful. The chain is built from TRBV7-2 and TRBJ2-2; D is perhaps TRBD2 (7 bases). The CDR3 length is 19 residues. V gave up 5 bases and J gave up 0 bases, with 22 bases separating them. The V gene's germline CDR1 is SGHTA and CDR2 FQGNSA. CDR3 sequence reads: CASSQVPIRGRANTGELFF. CDR3 in DNA: TGTGCCAGCAGCCAGGTCCCCATAAGGGGGAGGGCGAACACCGGGGAGCTGTTTTTT.

This clonotype was found many times. This beta chain is off target for a library built for alpha chains, so its abundance means little. The chain joins TRBV5-1 to TRBJ2-1, with 9 positions matching TRBD2. CDR1 and CDR2 (germline): SGHRS, YFSETQ. The CDR3 is 15 amino acids. Unmatched junction bases numbered 10, after V lost 4 bases and J lost 8 bases. CDR3 amino acids: CASSRGLAVTDEQFF. The CDR3 DNA reads TGCGCCAGCAGCCGGGGACTAGCAGTTACCGATGAGCAGTTCTTC. The full variable domain, rest sourced from reference TRBV5-1 and TRBJ2-1, is KAGVTQTPRYLIKTRGQQVTLSCSPISGHRSVSWYQQTPGQGLQFLFEYFSETQRNKGNFPGRFSGRQFSNSRSEMNVSTLELGDSALYLCASSRGLAVTDEQFFGPGTRLTVL.

This clonotype was observed at least ten times. This beta chain is a stray sequence in a library constructed for alpha chains; its clone size is not meaningful. The rearrangement links TRBV6-5 to TRBJ2-2; 7 positions agree with TRBD1. With 8 bases clipped from V and 4 bases from J, the junction kept 7 bases outside the gene matches. Germline assignment: CDR1 MNHEY and CDR2 SVGAGI. This CDR3 region has 14 residues. CDR3: CASCTGVSTGELFF. CDR3 DNA sequence: TGTGCCAGCTGTACAGGGGTCTCCACCGGGGAGCTGTTTTTT.

As to this clonotype: This beta chain appears as a stray read in a library generated for alpha chains; its size is not informative. The chain couples TRBV15 to TRBJ1-5, with D perhaps matching TRBD1 (5 bases). The germline V gene encodes CDR1 LNHNV and CDR2 YYDKDF (reference sequence). Trimming cost V 1 base and J 2 bases, with 15 bases left between them. This CDR3 is built from 17 residues. CDR3 in DNA: TGTGCCACCAGCAGAGGGGAAGGGGCTCGAGGCAATCAGCCCCAGCATTTT. The encoded protein is CATSRGEGARGNQPQHF.

As concerns this clonotype: In a library made to pick up alpha chains, this beta chain is a stray read with a size that means little. This rearrangement joins TRBV27 to TRBJ2-1; possible D gene TRBD2, 6 bases. Germline V gene sequence: CDR1 MNHEY, CDR2 SMNVEV (reference sequence). The V end lost 5 bases, the J end lost 0 bases, and 14 bases lay between the germline ends. The CDR3 runs 16 residues. CDR3 protein: CASSDQRRGSYNEQFF. For the CDR3, the DNA is TGTGCCAGCAGTGACCAGCGGAGGGGCTCCTACAATGAGCAGTTCTTC.